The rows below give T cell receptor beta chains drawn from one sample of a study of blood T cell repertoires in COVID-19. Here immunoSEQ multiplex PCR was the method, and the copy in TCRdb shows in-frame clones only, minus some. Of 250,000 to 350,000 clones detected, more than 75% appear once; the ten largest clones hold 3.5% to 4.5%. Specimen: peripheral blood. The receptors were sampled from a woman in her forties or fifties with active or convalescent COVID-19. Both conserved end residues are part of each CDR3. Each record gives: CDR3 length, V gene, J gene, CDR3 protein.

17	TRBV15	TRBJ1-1	CATSSGMEGRDNTEAFF
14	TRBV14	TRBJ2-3	CASSGLAGMNTQYF
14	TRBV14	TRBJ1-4	CASSQEAALGGLFF
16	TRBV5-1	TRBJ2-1	CASSTASGGVYNEQFF
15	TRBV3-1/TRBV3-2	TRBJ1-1	CASSLGGTGQQEAFF
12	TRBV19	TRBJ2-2	CAVGGNTGELFF
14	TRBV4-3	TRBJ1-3	CASSQDRTGNTIYF
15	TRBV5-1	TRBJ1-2	CASSLVAGVGYGYTF
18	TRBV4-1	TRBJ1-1	CASSHPRDSGTQSTEAFF
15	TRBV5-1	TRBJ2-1	CASSLAFGTTDEQFF
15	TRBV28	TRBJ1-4	CASSIITGGDEKLFF
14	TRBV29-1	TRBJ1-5	CSVSTGSGNQPQHF
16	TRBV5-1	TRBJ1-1	CASSYSTGALNTEAFF
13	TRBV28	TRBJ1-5	CAGAGTGDQPQHF
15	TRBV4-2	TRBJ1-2	CASSQSIQGSYGYTF
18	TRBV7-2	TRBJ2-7	CASSLLSGGTARVYEQYF
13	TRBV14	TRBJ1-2	CASSQRENYGYTF
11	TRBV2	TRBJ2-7	CASQGGYEQYF
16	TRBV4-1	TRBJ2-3	CASSPRQGKSTDTQYF
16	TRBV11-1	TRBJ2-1	CASSSPGQGAYNEQFF
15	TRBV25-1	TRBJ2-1	CASSGGLAPYNEQFF
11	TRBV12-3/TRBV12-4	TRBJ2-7	CASSLSVVQYF
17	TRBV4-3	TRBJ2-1	CASSQDFRGSSIWEQFF
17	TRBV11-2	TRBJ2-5	CASSERLAGGVGETQYF
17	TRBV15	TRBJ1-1	CATSREGTGGLRTEAFF
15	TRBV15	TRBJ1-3	CATSRDQGTGNTIYF
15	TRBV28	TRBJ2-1	CASSRTSGANNEQFF
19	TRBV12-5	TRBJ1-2	CASGPGTRTGDSANYGYTF
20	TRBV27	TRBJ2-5	CASSFFSIGTGSPIQETQYF
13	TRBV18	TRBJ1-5	CASSPVPAGPQHF
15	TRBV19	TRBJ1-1	CASSIYSDRPTEAFF
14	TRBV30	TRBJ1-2	CAWSPMTGNYGYTF
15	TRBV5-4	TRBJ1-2	CASSPPGQFLYGYTF
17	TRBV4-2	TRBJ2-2	CASSQDKLAGTTGELFF
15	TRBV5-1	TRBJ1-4	CASSSGDSTNEKLFF
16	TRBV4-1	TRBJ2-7	CASSQGPDSLSYEQYF
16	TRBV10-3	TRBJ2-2	CAISDIGTSFGGELFF
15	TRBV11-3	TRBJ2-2	CASSARNANTGELFF
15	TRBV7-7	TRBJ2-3	CASSLGLAAGDTQYF
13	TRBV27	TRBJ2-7	CASSGTGGDEQYF
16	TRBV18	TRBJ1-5	CASSSTNTGLVKPQHF
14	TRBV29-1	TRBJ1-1	CSVAGRIMNTEAFF